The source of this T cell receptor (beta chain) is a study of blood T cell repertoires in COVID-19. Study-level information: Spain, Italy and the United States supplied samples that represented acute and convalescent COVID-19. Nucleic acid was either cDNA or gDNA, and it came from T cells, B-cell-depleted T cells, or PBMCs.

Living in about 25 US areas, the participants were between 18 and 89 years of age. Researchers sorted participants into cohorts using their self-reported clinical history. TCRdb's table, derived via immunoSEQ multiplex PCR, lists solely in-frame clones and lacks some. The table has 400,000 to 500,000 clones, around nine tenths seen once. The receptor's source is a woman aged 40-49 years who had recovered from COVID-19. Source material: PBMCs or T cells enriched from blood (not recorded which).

This CDR3 reads CASSDRGPSYEQYF. In nucleotides, the CDR3 is TGTGCCAGCAGCGACAGGGGTCCCTCCTACGAGCAGTACTTC. The rearrangement links TRBV5-4 to TRBJ2-7; the match to TRBD1 covers 8 bases. CDR1 is SGHNT, CDR2 YYREEE, per germline (reference sequence). This CDR3 is 14 amino acids long. V gave up 4 bases and J gave up 0 bases; unmatched junction bases: 3.